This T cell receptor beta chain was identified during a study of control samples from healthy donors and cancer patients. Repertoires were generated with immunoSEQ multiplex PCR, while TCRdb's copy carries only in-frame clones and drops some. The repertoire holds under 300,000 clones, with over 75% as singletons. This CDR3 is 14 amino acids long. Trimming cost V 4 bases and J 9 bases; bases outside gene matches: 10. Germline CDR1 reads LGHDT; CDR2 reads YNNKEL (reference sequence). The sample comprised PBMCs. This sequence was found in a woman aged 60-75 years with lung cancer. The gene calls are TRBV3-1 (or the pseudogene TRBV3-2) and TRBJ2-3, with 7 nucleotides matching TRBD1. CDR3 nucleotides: TGTGCCAGCAGCCCCGGGACAGACAGAGGGACGCAGTATTTT. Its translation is CASSPGTDRGTQYF.